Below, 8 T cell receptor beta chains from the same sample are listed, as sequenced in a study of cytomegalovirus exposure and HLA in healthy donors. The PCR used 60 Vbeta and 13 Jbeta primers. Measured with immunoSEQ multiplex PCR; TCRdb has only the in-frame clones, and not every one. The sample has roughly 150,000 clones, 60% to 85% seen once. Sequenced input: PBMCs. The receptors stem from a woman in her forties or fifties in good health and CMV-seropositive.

The DNA of the CDR3 is TGCGCCAGCAGCTTGGCTGGAGGGGAGTCACCCCTCCACTTT. Translation gives CASSLAGGESPLHF. V usage is TRBV5-1 and J usage is TRBJ1-6; TRBD1 might be the D (5 bases). The V and J ends lost 0 bases and 10 bases respectively, with 11 bases between them. Germline CDR1 is SGHRS and CDR2 is YFSETQ. The CDR3 is 14 residues long.

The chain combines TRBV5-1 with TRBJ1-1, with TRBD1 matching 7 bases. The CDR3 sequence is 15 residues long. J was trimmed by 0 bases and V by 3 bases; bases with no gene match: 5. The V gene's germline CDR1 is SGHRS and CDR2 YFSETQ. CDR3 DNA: TGCGCCAGCAGCTCCCGGACAGGTCTGAACACTGAAGCTTTCTTT. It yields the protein CASSSRTGLNTEAFF.

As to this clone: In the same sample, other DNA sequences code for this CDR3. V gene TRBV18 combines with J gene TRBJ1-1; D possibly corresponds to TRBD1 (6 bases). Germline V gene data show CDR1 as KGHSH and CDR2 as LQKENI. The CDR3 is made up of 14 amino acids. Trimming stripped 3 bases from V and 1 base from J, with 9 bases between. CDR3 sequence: CASSPRQANTEAFF. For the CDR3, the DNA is TGTGCCAGCTCACCTCGACAGGCGAACACTGAAGCTTTCTTT.

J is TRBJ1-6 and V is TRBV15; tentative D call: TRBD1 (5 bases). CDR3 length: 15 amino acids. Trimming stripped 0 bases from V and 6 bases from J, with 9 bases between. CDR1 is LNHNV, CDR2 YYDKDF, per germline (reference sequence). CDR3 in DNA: TGTGCCACCAGCAGAGAAGGGGAAGGTAATTCACCCCTCCACTTT. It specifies CATSREGEGNSPLHF.

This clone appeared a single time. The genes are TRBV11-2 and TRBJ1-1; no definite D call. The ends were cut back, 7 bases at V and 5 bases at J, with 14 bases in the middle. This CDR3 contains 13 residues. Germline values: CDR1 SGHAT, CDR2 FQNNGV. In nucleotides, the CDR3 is TGTGCCAGCACCCTGACGCCGGGAACTGAAGCTTTCTTT. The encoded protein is CASTLTPGTEAFF.

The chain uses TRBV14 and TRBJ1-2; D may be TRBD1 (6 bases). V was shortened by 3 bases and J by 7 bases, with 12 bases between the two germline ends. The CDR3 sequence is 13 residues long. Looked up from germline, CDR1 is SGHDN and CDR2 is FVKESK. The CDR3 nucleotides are TGTGCCAGCAGCCACTACAGGGAGGGTGGCTACACCTTC. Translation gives CASSHYREGGYTF.

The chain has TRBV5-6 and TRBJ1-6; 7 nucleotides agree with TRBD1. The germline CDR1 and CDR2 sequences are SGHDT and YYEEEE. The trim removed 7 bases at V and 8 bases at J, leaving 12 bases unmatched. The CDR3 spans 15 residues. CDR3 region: CASGEGQRRDSPLHF. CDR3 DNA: TGTGCCAGCGGCGAGGGACAGCGGAGGGATTCACCCCTCCACTTT.

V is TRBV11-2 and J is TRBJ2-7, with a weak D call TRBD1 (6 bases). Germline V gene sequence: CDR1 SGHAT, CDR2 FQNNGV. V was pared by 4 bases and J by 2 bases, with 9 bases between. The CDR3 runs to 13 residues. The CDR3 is CASSYGTTYEQYF. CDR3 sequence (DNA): TGTGCCAGCAGCTACGGGACAACCTACGAGCAGTACTTC.